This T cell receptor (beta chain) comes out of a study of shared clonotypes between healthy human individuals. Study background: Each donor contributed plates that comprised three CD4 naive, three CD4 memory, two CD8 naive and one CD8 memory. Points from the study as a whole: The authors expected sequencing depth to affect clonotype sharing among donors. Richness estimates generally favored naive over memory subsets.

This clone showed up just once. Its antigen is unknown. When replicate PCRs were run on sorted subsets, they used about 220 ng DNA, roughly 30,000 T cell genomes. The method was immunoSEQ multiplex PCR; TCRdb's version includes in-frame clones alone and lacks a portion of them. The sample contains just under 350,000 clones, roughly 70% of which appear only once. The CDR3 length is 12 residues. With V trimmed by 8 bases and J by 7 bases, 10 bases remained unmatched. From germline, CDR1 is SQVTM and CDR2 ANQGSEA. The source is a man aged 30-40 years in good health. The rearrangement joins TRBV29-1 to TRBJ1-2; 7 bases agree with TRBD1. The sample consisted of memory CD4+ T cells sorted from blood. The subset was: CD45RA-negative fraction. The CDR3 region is CSYSQGRFGYTF. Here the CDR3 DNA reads TGCAGCTACTCACAGGGGCGGTTTGGCTACACCTTC.